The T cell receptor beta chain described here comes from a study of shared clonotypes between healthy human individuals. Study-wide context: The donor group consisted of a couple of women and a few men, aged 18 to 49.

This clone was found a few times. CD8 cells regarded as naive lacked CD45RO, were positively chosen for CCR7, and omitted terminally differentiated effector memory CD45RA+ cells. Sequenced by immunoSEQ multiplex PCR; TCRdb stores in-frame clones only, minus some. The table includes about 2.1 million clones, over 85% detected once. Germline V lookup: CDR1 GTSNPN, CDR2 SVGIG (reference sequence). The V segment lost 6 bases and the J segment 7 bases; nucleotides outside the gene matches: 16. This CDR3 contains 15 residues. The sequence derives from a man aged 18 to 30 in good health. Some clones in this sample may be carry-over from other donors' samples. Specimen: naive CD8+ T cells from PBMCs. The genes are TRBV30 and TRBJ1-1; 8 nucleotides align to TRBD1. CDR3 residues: CACNLDRALSDEAFF. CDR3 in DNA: TGTGCCTGTAACCTGGACAGGGCACTTAGTGATGAAGCTTTCTTT.